The present entry profiles one T cell receptor beta chain with its context. This clonotype showed up just a few times. What this receptor recognizes is not known. Per-nucleotide qualities are absent, and no much larger clonotype sits a single base away. From the germline V gene (reference sequence), CDR1 is SEHNR and CDR2 is FQNEAQ. Spanning cysteine to phenylalanine, the CDR3 consists of 15 amino acids. The DNA shown is the 45-base CDR3, in frame from base 1. The germline V end is reduced by 4 bases and the J end by 2 bases; junction bases left unmatched: 3. Patients with ophthalmopathy had moderately to severely active disease, with a Clinical Activity Score of 3 or more, a NOSPECS grade of 4 or more, and a disease duration of less than 3 months. Anyone with other autoimmune diseases, uncontrolled infections, pregnancy or lactation was excluded from the study. Diagnosis relied on clinical symptoms, serum thyroxine, TRAb, thyroid ultrasound and orbital computed tomography. PBMCs were isolated from 8 to 10 ml of fresh peripheral blood by Ficoll-Paque density gradient centrifugation. Trizol reagent was used to extract the total RNA, and its quality was then checked on an Agilent 2100 Bioanalyzer.

This entry comes from a study of Graves' ophthalmopathy and Graves' hyperthyroidism listed by TCRdb under 2018. As for the study more broadly: Peripheral blood was collected before any treatment was given, at the time of initial diagnosis. TCR beta repertoire signatures were used to distinguish Graves' ophthalmopathy from Graves' hyperthyroidism and to predict progression to ophthalmopathy. In total, under 150 blood samples were TCR-sequenced: around 42 ophthalmopathy, 75 hyperthyroidism and approximately 17 hyperthyroidism-to-ophthalmopathy patients. To explore V-J signatures that distinguish ophthalmopathy from hyperthyroidism, a discovery set of about a hundred patients was enrolled, made up of 43 with ophthalmopathy and roughly 57 with stable hyperthyroidism. An independent validation cohort was composed of 18 hyperthyroidism patients and approximately 15 patients who later progressed from hyperthyroidism to ophthalmopathy. In roughly 6 hyperthyroidism patients, T-cell repertoires of thyroid tissue and blood were compared. Once sampling was done, hyperthyroidism patients were given methimazole at a starting dose of 30 mg daily, while ophthalmopathy patients were given high-dose intravenous methylprednisolone.

For repertoire sequencing, TCR beta CDR3 regions were amplified from RNA transcripts. A first-round RT-PCR used HTBI primers with the Qiagen OneStep RT-PCR kit, followed by a second-round multiplex PCR, size selection and purification. The libraries underwent paired-end sequencing with 100 bp reads on an Illumina HiSeq2000. As for how the authors treated the data: SOAPnuke was used to process the reads, removing any read that contained adapters or uncalled bases, had a mean Phred below 15, or lacked an exact match to the constant primer or identifier. COPE v1.2.5 was used to merge the high-quality paired reads. Each unique nucleotide sequence was treated as a clonotype, and MiTCR v1.1 was used to align the clonotypes to the IMGT TRB V, D and J references. Only V-J combinations with frequency above 0.0001 were analysed, covering around 99% of repertoires. For each V-J combination, a TCR clonal expansion and chaos score was defined as the ratio of F50 clonal expansion to chaos observed in the TCRdist matrix. Welch's t-statistics and random forest were used to reduce features to 13 V-J combinations, which were fed into a naive Bayes classifier. Thyroid-blood repertoire similarity was quantified with the Morisita-Horn index. The public reads were reprocessed in TCRdb via fastp at Q25 and MiXCR, keeping in-frame beta chains. Each entry merges the rows of one CDR3 protein and shows their most common DNA and genes. The V and J calls follow TCRdb's processing rather than the paper's. This sample gives 200,000 to 250,000 distinct CDR3 sequences in total; 45% to 55% of them show up just once. The ten largest make up around half of the sample.

What the authors observed across the whole study: Sample size was not predetermined statistically, and investigators were not blinded to group allocation. Most of the expanded thyroid clonotypes with a frequency above 0.001 were also detected in blood, and it was suggested that the thyroid immune response may be reflected by blood repertoires. In validation, the model predicted ophthalmopathy progression with over 60% sensitivity and around 72% specificity; some 13 predicted patients were CT-confirmed with GO in a median of roughly 6.8 months. In cross-validation, the 13-signature model distinguished ophthalmopathy from stable hyperthyroidism with almost 90% sensitivity and 81.08% specificity, and in the test set the corresponding values were approximately 80% and 75%.

This chain joins TRBV7-9 to TRBJ2-5; 11 bases in between match TRBD1. The TCR sequence derives from an adult man with Graves' ophthalmopathy. Sequenced: peripheral blood. CDR3 loop: CASSSWDRGQETQYF. In nucleotides, the sequence is TGTGCCAGCAGCTCATGGGACAGGGGGCAAGAGACCCAGTACTTC. Reference TRBV7-9 and TRBJ2-5 proteins supply the regions before and after the CDR3; the full variable domain is: DTGVSQNPRHKITKRGQNVTFRCDPISEHNRLYWYRQTLGQGPEFLTYFQNEAQLEKSRLLSDRFSAERPKGSFSTLEIQRTEQGDSAMYLCASSSWDRGQETQYFGPGTRLLVL.